This T cell receptor beta chain emerged from a study of blood T cell repertoires in COVID-19. Measured with immunoSEQ multiplex PCR; TCRdb has only the in-frame clones, and not every one. The sample lists roughly 100,000 clones, roughly 85% seen once, with roughly 3% in the top ten. The V end was cut by 1 base, the J end by 7 bases, with 7 bases between. There are 12 residues in the CDR3. Germline CDR1 SGHTA, CDR2 FQGNSA. The rearrangement links TRBV7-2 to TRBJ1-2, with no clear D. The clonotype comes from a man aged 45-65 years in a cohort sampled during active COVID-19. The sequenced sample consisted of peripheral blood. Here the CDR3 reads CASSLERTGYTF. The CDR3 bases are TGTGCCAGCAGCTTAGAGCGAACTGGCTACACCTTC.